The entry below describes one TCR beta chain. Antigen specificity is unknown. Its ends do not fully match the called genes, so a read error is possible. The authors ran a second PCR of 7 to 11 cycles using a sample-barcoded 5' primer and a J-beta primer mix. A template-switch adaptor containing 12 random nucleotides labeled each cDNA molecule. In TCRdb, the 5' RACE reads were re-called with MiXCR into one record per CDR3 protein. This table has some 750,000 distinct CDR3 sequences, about 24% appearing once. This specimen comes from a study of blood T cells in healthy people across ages. The donors, aged about 6 to 95, were healthy Caucasians from Russia. Germline assignment: CDR1 LGHNA and CDR2 YSLEER. The CDR3 contains 15 residues. Study results and caveats: It was held that the diversity estimates obtained from one million T cells were underestimates.

Sequences were obtained from blood. The chain uses TRBV4-3 and TRBJ2-4; weak D call: TRBD1 (6 bases). The sequence was obtained from a man between 65 and 85 years old in good health. Written as DNA, the CDR3 is TGCGCCAGCAGCCAGAGGACAGAGCTCAAAAACGTTCAGTACTTC. Protein: CASSQRTELKNVQYF.